The clone carrying this TCR beta chain was seen once. Its matching antigen is unknown. Here the CDR3 omits its conserved ending phenylalanine or tryptophan, so a read error is the likely source. This sample was taken from a study of T cell repertoires in cytomegalovirus infection. One entry per CDR3 protein results from TCRdb running MiXCR on the reads. The sample holds over 250,000 distinct CDR3 sequences; less than 25% are singletons and the top ten take roughly 19%. The starting material was cultured PBMCs, obtained from culture after CMV antigen stimulation. This receptor was obtained from a human donor in good health (CMV status not recorded). Some clones in this sample may be carry-over from other donors' samples.

CDR3 loop: CSVEESPVYRYTS. Written as DNA, the CDR3 is TGCAGCGTTGAAGAATCCCCGGTTTATCGCTACACCTCC. V and J are TRBV29-1 and TRBJ1-2; no clear D. The CDR3 contains 13 residues. Germline lookup yields CDR1 SQVTM and CDR2 ANQGSEA. Trimming removed 0 bases from V and 9 bases from J, with 14 bases in between.